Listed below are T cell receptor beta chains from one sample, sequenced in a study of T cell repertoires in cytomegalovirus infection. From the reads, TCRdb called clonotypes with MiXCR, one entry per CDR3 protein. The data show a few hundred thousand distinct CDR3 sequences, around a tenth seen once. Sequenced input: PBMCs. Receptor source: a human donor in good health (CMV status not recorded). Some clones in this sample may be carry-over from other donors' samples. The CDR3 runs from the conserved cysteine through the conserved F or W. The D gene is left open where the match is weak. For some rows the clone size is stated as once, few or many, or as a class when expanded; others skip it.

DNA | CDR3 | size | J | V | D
TGCAGCGTTGAAAGGACAGGAACCAATGAAAAACTGTTTTTT | CSVERTGTNEKLFF | NA | TRBJ1-4 | TRBV29-1 | TRBD1
TGTGCCAGCAGCTTAAGGCGGGAGAGCTTAGATACGCAGTATTTT | CASSLRRESLDTQYF | many | TRBJ2-3 | TRBV7-3 | TRBD2
TGTGCCAGCTCGAGACTAGCGGGAGGGAGCTCCTACAATGAGCAGTTCTTC | CASSRLAGGSSYNEQFF | NA | TRBJ2-1 | TRBV11-2 | TRBD2
TGTGCCAGCACCCCGCGTGGGCGTATGAGCAATCAGCCCCAGCATTTT | CASTPRGRMSNQPQHF | NA | TRBJ1-5 | TRBV6-6 | NA
TGTGCCAGCAGCAATAGCGGGAGGGCTGGTGAGACCCAGTACTTC | CASSNSGRAGETQYF | medium-sized | TRBJ2-5 | TRBV7-2 | TRBD2
TGTGCCAGCAGCTCTCAGAGTCAGGGAAACACTGAAGCTTTCTTT | CASSSQSQGNTEAFF | many | TRBJ1-1 | TRBV7-2 | NA
TGCGCCAGCAGCCAGACTAGTGTCTCCTACAATGAGCAGTTCTTC | CASSQTSVSYNEQFF | few | TRBJ2-1 | TRBV5-1 | NA
TGTGCCAGCAGCTTGGGGATAGCGGGGATCGGGGAGCTGTTTTTT | CASSLGIAGIGELFF | few | TRBJ2-2 | TRBV7-3 | TRBD2
TGTGCCAGCAAGCTCACAGATACGCAGTATTTT | CASKLTDTQYF | few | TRBJ2-3 | TRBV12-3/TRBV12-4 | NA
TGTGCCAGCAGCTTAAGTCCAGGGTCTTGGGAGACCCAGTACTTC | CASSLSPGSWETQYF | NA | TRBJ2-5 | TRBV7-3 | NA
TGCGCCAGCAGCTCTCGCGCCAGCTCTGGGGCCAACGTCCTGACTTTC | CASSSRASSGANVLTF | many | TRBJ2-6 | TRBV4-1 | NA
TGCAGTGCTAGAGTGGGGGGACGGGACACTGAAGCTTTCTTT | CSARVGGRDTEAFF | few | TRBJ1-1 | TRBV20-1 | NA
TGTGCCAGCAGCTCAGGCAGGGGGAACACTGAAGCTTTCTTT | CASSSGRGNTEAFF | many | TRBJ1-1 | TRBV7-2 | NA
TGTGCCAGCAAGGATCGTAGCATCTACGAGCAGTACTTC | CASKDRSIYEQYF | few | TRBJ2-7 | TRBV6-2/TRBV6-3 | NA
TGTGCCAGCAGTTACAAAGGCGGGGAGCTGTTTTTT | CASSYKGGELFF | few | TRBJ2-2 | TRBV6-2/TRBV6-3 | NA
TGTGCCAGCAGCTTAGGCCCACAGGGGGCGCAGAGTGAAGCTTTCTTT | CASSLGPQGAQSEAFF | many | TRBJ1-1 | TRBV7-2 | TRBD1
TGTGCCAGCTCACCCGCTGGGGGACAGACTAACTATGGCTACACCTTC | CASSPAGGQTNYGYTF | few | TRBJ1-2 | TRBV18 | TRBD1
TGTGCCAGCACCCAGGGCGTTAGCAATCAGCCCCAGCATTTT | CASTQGVSNQPQHF | many | TRBJ1-5 | TRBV2 | NA
TGTGACAGCAGCCCCGATGGCGCCCACTACAATGAGCAGTTCTTC | CDSSPDGAHYNEQFF | NA | TRBJ2-1 | TRBV9 | NA
TGCAGCGTTGAAGTAGGGAACGAGCAGTACTTC | CSVEVGNEQYF | NA | TRBJ2-7 | TRBV29-1 | NA
TGTGCCAGCAGCTTACTCGGGACAGGGTCTAATGAGCAGTTCTTC | CASSLLGTGSNEQFF | few | TRBJ2-1 | TRBV11-2 | TRBD1
TGTGCCAGCAGCTTAGGGCCCCCAGGGGGCGGCTCAGGAGGTGAGCAGTTCTTC | CASSLGPPGGGSGGEQFF | NA | TRBJ2-1 | TRBV7-2 | TRBD1
TGTGCCAGTAGTATGGGGATGGGAGGGACAGATACGCAGTATTTT | CASSMGMGGTDTQYF | few | TRBJ2-3 | TRBV19 | TRBD2
TGTGCCAGCAGCCCCGGCGCCGGCTATGGCTACACCTTC | CASSPGAGYGYTF | many | TRBJ1-2 | TRBV12-3/TRBV12-4 | NA
TGTGCCAGCAGCTTAGGGGCCAGAAGTCTGGGTGAGACCCAGTACTTC | CASSLGARSLGETQYF | many | TRBJ2-5 | TRBV7-2 | NA
TGTGCCAGCAGTTCCTCCGCGACAGATTATAATTCACCCCTCCACTTT | CASSSSATDYNSPLHF | many | TRBJ1-6 | TRBV7-2 | NA
TGTGCCAGCAGCCCCCGAGATACGCAGTATTTT | CASSPRDTQYF | many | TRBJ2-3 | TRBV7-2 | NA
TGTGCCAGCAGACGGGCAGGGGGCCACACTGAAGCTTTCTTT | CASRRAGGHTEAFF | NA | TRBJ1-1 | TRBV6-2/TRBV6-3 | TRBD1
TGTGCCAGCAGTGCCGAGGGGGGAGACACAGATACGCAGTATTTT | CASSAEGGDTDTQYF | NA | TRBJ2-3 | TRBV2 | NA
TGTGCCAGCAGTTTCCTAGGGGCATCACCCCTCCACTTT | CASSFLGASPLHF | NA | TRBJ1-6 | TRBV12-3/TRBV12-4 | NA
TGTGCCAGCAGCTCCTGGGCGGACGAGCAGTACTTC | CASSSWADEQYF | few | TRBJ2-7 | TRBV7-2 | NA
TGCGCCAGCAGCTTGGTTCTAGCGGGAGAGAAGTTCTTC | CASSLVLAGEKFF | many | TRBJ2-1 | TRBV5-1 | TRBD2
TGCGCCAGCAGCCACTCCGTGGGGTTCTTCGATGGCTACACCTTC | CASSHSVGFFDGYTF | few | TRBJ1-2 | TRBV4-1 | NA
TGTGCCAGCAGCTTCCGAGCAGGGTGGAACACTGAAGCTTTCTTT | CASSFRAGWNTEAFF | NA | TRBJ1-1 | TRBV5-5 | NA
TGTGCCAGCAGTTCTACGGGGACTATATCCACAGATACGCAGTATTTT | CASSSTGTISTDTQYF | NA | TRBJ2-3 | TRBV2 | TRBD2
TGTGCCACCAGTGATTCCCACGGACTCGGCATTCAGTACTTC | CATSDSHGLGIQYF | NA | TRBJ2-4 | TRBV24-1 | NA
TGCAGCGTTGAAAGAGGGAAGGGGGCTTTCTTT | CSVERGKGAFF | once | TRBJ1-1 | TRBV29-1 | NA
TGTGCCAGCAGTACTGGACAGGGTGAAGCTTTCTTT | CASSTGQGEAFF | many | TRBJ1-1 | TRBV6-2/TRBV6-3 | TRBD1
TGTGCCAGCGCGAGCGCGGGAGGACCCTACGAGCAGTACTTC | CASASAGGPYEQYF | many | TRBJ2-7 | TRBV19 | TRBD2
TGTGCCAGCAGCTTCCCGAACTCCTACGAGCAGTACTTC | CASSFPNSYEQYF | many | TRBJ2-7 | TRBV7-8 | NA
TGTGCCAGCAGTGGCCTTGGGTATTCACCCCTCCACTTT | CASSGLGYSPLHF | many | TRBJ1-6 | TRBV28 | NA
TGTGCCAGCAGTGATACTAGCGCTTCCTTCAATGAGCAGTTCTTC | CASSDTSASFNEQFF | many | TRBJ2-1 | TRBV6-2/TRBV6-3 | TRBD2
TGTGCCAGCAGCTGGAACCAACAAGAGACCCAGTACTTC | CASSWNQQETQYF | many | TRBJ2-5 | TRBV7-2 | NA
TGTGCCAGCAGCGCCCCTACGAGACTAGCGGGAGGTGTGCGGTACGAGCAGTACTTC | CASSAPTRLAGGVRYEQYF | many | TRBJ2-7 | TRBV11-2 | TRBD2
TGTGCCAGCAGCCAACTAGCGGGGGGGCGGGGTACGCAGTATTTT | CASSQLAGGRGTQYF | NA | TRBJ2-3 | TRBV27 | TRBD2